What follows describes a single TCR beta chain. Assay: immunoSEQ multiplex PCR; the TCRdb copy retains only in-frame clones and omits some. The sample lists 52,000 or so clones, 60% to 85% occurring once. This sample was taken from a study of blood T cell repertoires in COVID-19. The CDR3 sequence is 14 residues long. From germline, CDR1 is SEHNR and CDR2 FQNEAQ (reference sequence). V dropped 0 bases and J dropped 6; count of bases not matched to a gene: 5. Sequenced input: peripheral blood. The source of this sequence is a man aged 50 to 60 with active or convalescent COVID-19. The gene calls are TRBV7-9 and TRBJ2-7; TRBD2 aligns across 7 bases. CDR3 in DNA: TGTGCCAGCAGCTTAGCTTGGCTAGCGGCCGAGCAGTACTTC. Its translation: CASSLAWLAAEQYF.